This T cell receptor beta chain was identified during a study of blood T cell repertoires in COVID-19. The CDR3 loop spans 14 amino acids. Per germline, CDR1 MDHEN and CDR2 SYDVKM. Between the trimmed V and J ends, which lost 5 bases and 2 bases, there was a span of 13 bases. Profiling relied on immunoSEQ multiplex PCR, and the TCRdb table lists in-frame clones only, not all of them. This sample yields about 350,000 clones, of which 86% are seen a single time; about 7.6% belongs to the top ten. Sequencing was carried out using peripheral blood. The clonotype comes from a woman in her fifties or sixties with COVID-19, enrolled during active disease. The rearrangement joins TRBV28 to TRBJ2-7, with D tentatively TRBD2 (5 bases). The CDR3 DNA is TGTGCCAGCAGTCTAGGATCCGGGGCCTACGAGCAGTACTTC. It specifies CASSLGSGAYEQYF.